Given below is one TCR beta chain in context. The RNA, 0.5 to 1 ug, was put through reverse transcription using random hexamers. Across 54 Vbeta and 13 Jbeta, TCR beta CDR3 was amplified with immunoSEQ multiplex PCR. A single record per CDR3 protein comes from TCRdb applying MiXCR to the immunoSEQ multiplex PCR reads. The table has approximately 280,000 distinct CDR3 sequences, about 88% seen once; the top ten hold 0.11%. From blood CD8+ and CD4+ T cells, the TCR beta chain was sequenced. It was treatment-naive patients with stable or active relapsing-remitting disease who made up the multiple sclerosis controls. Trimming pared 2 bases from V and 7 bases from J, leaving 12 bases between. CDR1 and CDR2 (germline): LGHDT, YNNKEL (reference sequence). This CDR3 spans 14 amino acids. This sample is drawn from a study of CD8 T cells in Susac syndrome.

Sequencing input: CD8+ T cells from PBMCs. This sequence was found in a human donor with multiple sclerosis. This chain links TRBV3-1 with TRBJ2-1, with a possible D match to TRBD1 (6 bases). CDR3 protein: CASSQPDSGNEQFF. The CDR3 DNA sequence: TGTGCCAGCAGCCAACCGGACAGCGGAAATGAGCAGTTCTTC.